This T cell receptor beta chain comes out of a study of blood T cell repertoires in COVID-19. The protocol was immunoSEQ multiplex PCR, while the TCRdb copy is restricted to in-frame clones and leaves out a portion. This table holds 250,000 to 300,000 clones, around 90% found once. Germline loops: CDR1 LNHDA, CDR2 SQIVND (reference sequence). The CDR3 totals 15 residues. Trimming cost V 0 bases and J 6 bases, with 14 bases left between them. This chain links TRBV19 with TRBJ1-2; TRBD1 is a possible D gene (5 bases). Specimen: peripheral blood. This receptor was taken from a woman aged 40 to 49 who had recovered from COVID-19. CDR3 sequence: CASSIEPGLLNGYTF. CDR3 nucleotide sequence: TGTGCCAGTAGTATAGAACCGGGACTCCTGAATGGCTACACCTTC.